This T cell receptor beta chain stems from a study of T cells expressing NK-cell markers (dated by TCRdb to the early 2020s). Regarding the study in general: About 8 donors provided sorted CD3+CD56+NKG2C+, CD3+CD56+NKG2C- and CD3+CD56-NKG2C+ T-cell subsets, whose TCR beta-chain repertoires were profiled. The eight sequenced donors were randomly selected healthy volunteers, three men and five women. The libraries were sequenced on Illumina HiSeq 2000/2500, MiSeq or NextSeq, producing 2 x 150 bp reads. Among the eight sequenced donors, only one was HCMV-seronegative, while the other seven were HCMV-seropositive.

Results the study describes overall, beyond this receptor: Whether the expanded NKG2C-expressing T cell clones were specific for HCMV antigens was left unclear. Those dominant clonotypes were again the most abundant among CD3+CD56-NKG2C+ cells in a handful of donors, at roughly 25-60.1%. In roughly 6 donors, the dominant CD3+CD56+NKG2C+ clonotypes were among the top 10 CD8+ clonotypes and accounted for about 1.0-7.5% of CD8+ T cells.

The data were produced on an Illumina HiSeq 2000. TCR beta cDNA libraries were made by 5'RACE template switching that added a universal primer site and unique molecular identifiers. cDNA synthesis was primed from the TCR beta constant segment and was followed by two successive PCR amplification steps. The original pipeline was this. MIGEC was used to demultiplex reads and group the reads by UMI, and MiTCR was used to assemble and quantify clonotypes. To exclude erroneous sequences, any TCR cDNA sequence not supported by at least two reads was discarded. The tcR package was used for downstream repertoire analysis, with clonotypes matched between fractions based on CDR3 nucleotide sequence plus V segment. Antigen specificity was annotated against VDJdb with VDJmatch, allowing one amino acid substitution in CDR3. Each CDR3 protein sequence appears as one entry after TCRdb reprocessed the reads, and no DNA is included. TCRdb's processing, not the authors', yielded these V and J calls. This sample's listing comprises over 100,000 distinct CDR3 sequences. The ten largest clones capture about 18% of the sample.

Counted from cysteine to phenylalanine, this CDR3 has 15 amino acids. DNA for this receptor is not on file. Based on the germline V gene (reference sequence), the CDR1 and CDR2 sequences are MNHEY and SMNVEV. HCMV serostatus was determined by detecting HCMV-specific IgG in serum with a commercial ELISA kit. Ficoll density gradient centrifugation was used to isolate peripheral blood mononuclear cells from blood. Details on this clonotype: This receptor's antigen is unknown.

Sequenced: blood T cells: a sorted CD56 or NKG2C T cell subset, CD4+ or CD8+ T cells, or bulk PBMC T cells (not recorded which). The chain employs TRBV27 and TRBJ1-2; the D call of TRBD1 rests on TCRdb alone, since no DNA is present to check it. This clonotype originated in a woman between 18 and 75 years old in good health. The CDR3 region reads CASSPYAGARDGYTF.